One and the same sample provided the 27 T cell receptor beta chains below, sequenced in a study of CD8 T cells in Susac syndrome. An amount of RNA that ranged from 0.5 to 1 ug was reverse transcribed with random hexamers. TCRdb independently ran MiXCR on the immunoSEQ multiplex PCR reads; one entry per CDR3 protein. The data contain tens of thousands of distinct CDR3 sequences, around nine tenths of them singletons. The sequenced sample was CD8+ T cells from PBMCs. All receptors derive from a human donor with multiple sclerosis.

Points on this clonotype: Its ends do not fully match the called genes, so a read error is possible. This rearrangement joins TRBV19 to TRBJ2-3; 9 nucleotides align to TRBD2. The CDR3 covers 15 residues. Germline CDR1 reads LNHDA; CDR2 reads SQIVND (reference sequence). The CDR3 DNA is TGTGCCAGTAGGATAGGAGCGGGGGGAACAGATACGCAGTATTTT. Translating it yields CASRIGAGGTDTQYF.

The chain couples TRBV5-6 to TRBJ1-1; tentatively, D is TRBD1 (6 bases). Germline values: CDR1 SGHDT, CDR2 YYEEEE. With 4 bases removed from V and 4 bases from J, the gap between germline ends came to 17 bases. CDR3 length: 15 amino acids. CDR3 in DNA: TGTGCCAGCAGCCCGGGGGGCAGGATCGGCACTGAAGCTTTCTTT. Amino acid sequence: CASSPGGRIGTEAFF.

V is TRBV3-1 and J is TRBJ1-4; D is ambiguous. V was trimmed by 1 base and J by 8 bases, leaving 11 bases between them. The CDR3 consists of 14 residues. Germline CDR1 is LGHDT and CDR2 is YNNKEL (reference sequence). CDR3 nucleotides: TGTGCCAGCAGCCAAGGCGGCGGCCCCGAAAAACTGTTTTTT. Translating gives CASSQGGGPEKLFF. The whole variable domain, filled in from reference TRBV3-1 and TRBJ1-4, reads DTAVSQTPKYLVTQMGNDKSIKCEQNLGHDTMYWYKQDSKKFLKIMFSYNNKELIINETVPNRFSPKSPDKAHLNLHINSLELGDSAVYFCASSQGGGPEKLFFGSGTQLSVL.

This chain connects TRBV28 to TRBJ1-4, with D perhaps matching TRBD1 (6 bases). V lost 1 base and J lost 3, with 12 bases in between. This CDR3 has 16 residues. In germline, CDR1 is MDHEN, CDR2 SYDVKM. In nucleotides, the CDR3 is TGTGCCAGCAGTTTATTTTTTGACAGGCCTAATGAAAAACTGTTTTTT. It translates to CASSLFFDRPNEKLFF. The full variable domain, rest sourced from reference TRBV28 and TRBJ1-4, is DVKVTQSSRYLVKRTGEKVFLECVQDMDHENMFWYRQDPGLGLRLIYFSYDVKMKEKGDIPEGYSVSREKKERFSLILESASTNQTSMYLCASSLFFDRPNEKLFFGSGTQLSVL.

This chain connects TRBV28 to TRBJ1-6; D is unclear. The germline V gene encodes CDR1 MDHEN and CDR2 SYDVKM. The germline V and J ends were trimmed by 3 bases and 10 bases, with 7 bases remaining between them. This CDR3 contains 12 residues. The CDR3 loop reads CASSFEESPLHF. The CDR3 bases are TGTGCCAGCAGTTTCGAGGAATCACCCCTCCACTTT.

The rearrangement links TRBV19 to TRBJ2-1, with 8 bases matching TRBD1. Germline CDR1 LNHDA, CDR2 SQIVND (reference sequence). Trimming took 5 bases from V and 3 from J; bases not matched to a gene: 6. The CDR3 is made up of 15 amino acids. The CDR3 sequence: CASSLGQAIYNEQFF. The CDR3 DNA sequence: TGTGCCAGTAGTCTGGGACAGGCCATCTACAATGAGCAGTTCTTC.

This CDR3 reads CAWRLGFEQYF. The CDR3 nucleotides are TGTGCCTGGAGGTTGGGGTTCGAGCAGTACTTC. The chain carries TRBV30 and TRBJ2-7; unclear D gene. The CDR3 is made up of 11 amino acids. Trimming shortened V by 3 bases and J by 6 bases, and 9 bases separated the two germline ends. The germline V gene has CDR1 GTSNPN and CDR2 SVGIG (reference sequence).

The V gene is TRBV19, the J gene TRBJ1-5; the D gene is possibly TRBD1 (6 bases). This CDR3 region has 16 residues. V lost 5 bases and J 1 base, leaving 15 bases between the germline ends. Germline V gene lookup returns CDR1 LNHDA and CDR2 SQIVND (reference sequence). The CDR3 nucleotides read TGTGCCAGTAGTTGGCGGGGGCTCCCAAGCAATCAGCCCCAGCATTTT. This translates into CASSWRGLPSNQPQHF.

The CDR3 region has the DNA TGTGCCAGCAGCTTCCAAAGGCTTGAGTTCTTC. This gives the protein CASSFQRLEFF. The chain couples TRBV7-9 to TRBJ2-1, with no clear D. Germline V gene lookup returns CDR1 SEHNR and CDR2 FQNEAQ (reference sequence). Trimming pared 3 bases from V and 14 bases from J, leaving 11 bases between. This CDR3 contains 11 residues.

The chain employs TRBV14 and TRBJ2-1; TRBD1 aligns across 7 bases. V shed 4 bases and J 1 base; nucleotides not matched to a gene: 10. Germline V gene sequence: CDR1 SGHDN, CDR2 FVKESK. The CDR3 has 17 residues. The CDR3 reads CASSPHRGLRSYNEQFF. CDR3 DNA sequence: TGTGCCAGCAGCCCTCACAGGGGTTTGAGGTCCTACAATGAGCAGTTCTTC.

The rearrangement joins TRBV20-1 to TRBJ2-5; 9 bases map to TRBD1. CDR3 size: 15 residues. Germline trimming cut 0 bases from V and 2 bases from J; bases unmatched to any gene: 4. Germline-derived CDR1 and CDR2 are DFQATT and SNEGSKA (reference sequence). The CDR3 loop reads CSARERQGGQETQYF. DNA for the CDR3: TGCAGTGCTAGAGAGAGACAGGGGGGACAAGAGACCCAGTACTTC.

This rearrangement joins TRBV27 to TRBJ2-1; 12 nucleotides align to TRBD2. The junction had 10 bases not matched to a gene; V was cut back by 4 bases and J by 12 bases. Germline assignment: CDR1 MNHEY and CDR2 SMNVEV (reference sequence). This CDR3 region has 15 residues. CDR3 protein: CASSYLLAGGHRQFF. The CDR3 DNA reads TGTGCCAGCAGTTACTTACTAGCGGGAGGCCACCGGCAGTTCTTC.

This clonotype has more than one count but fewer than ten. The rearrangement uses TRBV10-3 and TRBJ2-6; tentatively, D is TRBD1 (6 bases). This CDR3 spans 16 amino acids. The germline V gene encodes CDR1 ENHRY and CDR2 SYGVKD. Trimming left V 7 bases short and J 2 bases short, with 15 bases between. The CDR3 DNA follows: TGTGCCATCACCGAGGGGGACGGAACTGGGGCCAACGTCCTGACTTTC. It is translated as CAITEGDGTGANVLTF.

The CDR3 here is CASSLIGGELFF. The CDR3 DNA sequence: TGTGCCAGCAGTTTAATTGGCGGGGAGCTGTTTTTT. The gene calls are TRBV28 and TRBJ2-2; the D is unclear. This CDR3 spans 12 amino acids. CDR1 and CDR2 (germline): MDHEN, SYDVKM. Trimming pared 2 bases from V and 7 bases from J, leaving 5 bases between.

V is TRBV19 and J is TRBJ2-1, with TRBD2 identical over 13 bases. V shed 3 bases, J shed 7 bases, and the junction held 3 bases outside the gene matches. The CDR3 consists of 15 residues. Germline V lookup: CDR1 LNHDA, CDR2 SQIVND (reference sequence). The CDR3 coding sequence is TGTGCCAGTAGTATGGGACTAGCGGGATTAAATGAGCAGTTCTTC. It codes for CASSMGLAGLNEQFF.

The CDR3 coding sequence is TGTGCCAGCAGTTTATCCCCGACAGGGTGGTATGGCTACACCTTC. It translates to CASSLSPTGWYGYTF. The J gene is TRBJ1-2, the V gene TRBV27, with 7 bases lining up with TRBD1. Germline assignment: CDR1 MNHEY and CDR2 SMNVEV (reference sequence). The V and J ends lost 0 bases and 5 bases, in that order; junction bases with no gene match: 6. CDR3 length: 15 amino acids.

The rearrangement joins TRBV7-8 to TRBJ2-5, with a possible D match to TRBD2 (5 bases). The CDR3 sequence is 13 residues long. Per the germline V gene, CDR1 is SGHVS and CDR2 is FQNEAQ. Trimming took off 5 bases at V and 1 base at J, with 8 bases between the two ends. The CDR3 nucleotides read TGTGCCAGCAGCCTGAGGGTCCAAGAGACCCAGTACTTC. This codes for CASSLRVQETQYF.

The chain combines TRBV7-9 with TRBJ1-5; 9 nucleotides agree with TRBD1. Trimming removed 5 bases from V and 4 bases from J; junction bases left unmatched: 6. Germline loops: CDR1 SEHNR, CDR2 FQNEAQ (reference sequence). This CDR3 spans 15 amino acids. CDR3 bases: TGTGCCAGCAGCCCTGGACAGGGGACTAATCAGCCCCAGCATTTT. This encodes CASSPGQGTNQPQHF.

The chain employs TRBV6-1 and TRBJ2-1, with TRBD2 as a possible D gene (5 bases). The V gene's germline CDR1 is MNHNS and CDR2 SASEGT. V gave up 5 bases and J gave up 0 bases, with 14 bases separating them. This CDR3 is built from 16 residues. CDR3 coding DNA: TGTGCCAGCAGTCTCCAGGCGGAGGTCTCCTACAATGAGCAGTTCTTC. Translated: CASSLQAEVSYNEQFF.

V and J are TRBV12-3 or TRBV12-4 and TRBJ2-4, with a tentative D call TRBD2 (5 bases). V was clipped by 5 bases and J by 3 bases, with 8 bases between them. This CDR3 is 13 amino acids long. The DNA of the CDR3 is TGTGCCAGCAGTACGACTAACAAAAACATTCAGTACTTC. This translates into CASSTTNKNIQYF.

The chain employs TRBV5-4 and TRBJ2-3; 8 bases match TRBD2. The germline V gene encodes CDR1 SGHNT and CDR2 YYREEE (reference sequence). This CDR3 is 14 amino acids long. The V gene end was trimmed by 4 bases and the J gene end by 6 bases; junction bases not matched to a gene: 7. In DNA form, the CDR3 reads TGTGCCAGCAGCCTGAGACTAGCGCCCGATACGCAGTATTTT. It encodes CASSLRLAPDTQYF.

For the CDR3, the DNA is TGCGCCAGCAGCTTCGCGGGAGGCGATTATAATTCACCCCTCCACTTT. It is translated as CASSFAGGDYNSPLHF. The chain carries TRBV5-1 and TRBJ1-6; D uncertain. V gave up 2 bases and J gave up 4 bases, with 13 bases separating them. The CDR3 is 16 residues long. Germline CDR1 SGHRS, CDR2 YFSETQ.

Written as DNA, the CDR3 is TGTGCCAGCAGTGCCGGGGATATCGGCTATGGCTACACCTTC. Amino acid sequence: CASSAGDIGYGYTF. The chain links TRBV25-1 to TRBJ1-2; D gene unclear. The ends were cut back, 4 bases at V and 4 bases at J, with 13 bases in the middle. This CDR3 has 14 residues. The germline gives CDR1 MGHDK, CDR2 SYGVNS.

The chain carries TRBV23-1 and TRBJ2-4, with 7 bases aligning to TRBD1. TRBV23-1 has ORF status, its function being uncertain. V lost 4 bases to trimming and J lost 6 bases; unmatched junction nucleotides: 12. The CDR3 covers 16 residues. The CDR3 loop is CASSRSRPGQRNIQYF. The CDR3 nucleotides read TGCGCCAGCAGTCGATCCCGACCGGGACAGAGAAACATTCAGTACTTC.

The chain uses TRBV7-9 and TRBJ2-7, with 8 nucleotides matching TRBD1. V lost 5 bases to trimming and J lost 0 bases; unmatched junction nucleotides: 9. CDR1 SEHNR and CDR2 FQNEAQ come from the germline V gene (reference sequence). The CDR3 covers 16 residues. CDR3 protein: CASSERDRSPSYEQYF. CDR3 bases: TGTGCCAGCAGCGAGAGGGACAGGTCCCCCTCCTACGAGCAGTACTTC. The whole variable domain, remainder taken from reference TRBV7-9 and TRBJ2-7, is DTGVSQNPRHKITKRGQNVTFRCDPISEHNRLYWYRQTLGQGPEFLTYFQNEAQLEKSRLLSDRFSAERPKGSFSTLEIQRTEQGDSAMYLCASSERDRSPSYEQYFGPGTRLTVT.

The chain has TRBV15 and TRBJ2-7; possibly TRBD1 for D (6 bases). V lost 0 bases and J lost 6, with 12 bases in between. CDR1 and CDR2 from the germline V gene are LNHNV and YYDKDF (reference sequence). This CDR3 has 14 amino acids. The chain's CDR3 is CATSRDGQGSEQYF. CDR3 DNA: TGTGCCACCAGCAGAGATGGGCAGGGGTCCGAGCAGTACTTC. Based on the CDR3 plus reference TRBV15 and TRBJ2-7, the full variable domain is DAMVIQNPRYQVTQFGKPVTLSCSQTLNHNVMYWYQQKSSQAPKLLFHYYDKDFNNEADTPDNFQSRRPNTSFCFLDIRSPGLGDTAMYLCATSRDGQGSEQYFGPGTRLTVT.

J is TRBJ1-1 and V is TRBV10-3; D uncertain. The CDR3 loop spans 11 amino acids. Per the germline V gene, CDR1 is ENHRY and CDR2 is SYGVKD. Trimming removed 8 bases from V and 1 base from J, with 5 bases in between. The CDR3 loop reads CAISENTEAFF. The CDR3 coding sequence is TGTGCCATCTCAGAGAACACTGAAGCTTTCTTT.